The source of this T cell receptor beta chain is a study of patients with pleural tuberculosis. V gave up 0 bases and J gave up 2 bases; unmatched junction bases: 7. The V gene's germline CDR1 is DFQATT and CDR2 SNEGSKA (reference sequence). CDR3 length equals 16 residues. TCRdb processed the reads anew with MiXCR; each CDR3 protein has one entry. The profile shows some 48,000 distinct CDR3 sequences, about 6.8% of them singletons. In this sample, this clonotype turned up many times. This TCR came from a human donor with pleural tuberculosis. The V gene is TRBV20-1, the J gene TRBJ1-5; TRBD1 matches at 7 bases. Here the CDR3 reads CSARDQGVLGNQPQHF. As DNA, the CDR3 is TGCAGTGCTAGAGATCAGGGGGTTCTTGGCAATCAGCCCCAGCATTTT.